A selection of T cell receptor beta chains follows, all from one sample in a study of T cell responses to AZD1222 COVID-19 vaccine. Assay used: immunoSEQ multiplex PCR; TCRdb lists only in-frame clones, some missing. There are 130,000 to 150,000 clones in the sample; about 92% occur only once, and approximately 2.1% lies in the top ten. The material was peripheral blood, obtained on day 0 of AZD1222 vaccination. The receptors derive from an adult in good health. Both conserved end residues are part of each CDR3. A D gene is named only where the DNA matches it firmly. Rows may omit the clone size; those that give it use once, few, many or a size class.

J | size | V | D | DNA | CDR3
TRBJ1-5 | - | TRBV11-2 | - | TGTGCCAGCAGCTTTGGGGTAAGCAATCAGCCCCAGCATTTT | CASSFGVSNQPQHF
TRBJ2-2 | - | TRBV24-1 | - | TGTGCCACCAGTGGTGCCCCCGGGGTCACCGGGGAGCTGTTTTTT | CATSGAPGVTGELFF
TRBJ2-1 | - | TRBV10-1 | - | TGCGCCAGCAGTAGGACGGACAACAACCGGAATGAGCAGTTCTTC | CASSRTDNNRNEQFF
TRBJ2-2 | - | TRBV9 | - | TGTGCCAGCAGCGTAGTTGTAGGGGACACCGGGGAGCTGTTTTTT | CASSVVVGDTGELFF
TRBJ2-1 | once | TRBV2 | - | TGTGCCAGCAGCGAAGACAGATACAATGAGCAGTTCTTC | CASSEDRYNEQFF
TRBJ1-1 | - | TRBV30 | - | TGTGCCTGGAGTTTGGGGTCCGACTTAGGAGGTGAAGCTTTCTTT | CAWSLGSDLGGEAFF
TRBJ1-1 | - | TRBV6-6 | - | TGTGCCAGCAGTCAAAGATCAGGGTACCATACCATGAACACTGAAGCTTTCTTT | CASSQRSGYHTMNTEAFF
TRBJ1-1 | - | TRBV5-4 | - | TGTGCCAGCAGCTTGGGTCAGGGCATGAACACTGAAGCTTTCTTT | CASSLGQGMNTEAFF
TRBJ1-5 | once | TRBV7-9 | - | TGTGCCAGCAGCGACGGGCCGTCCGGGAGCAATCAGCCCCAGCATTTT | CASSDGPSGSNQPQHF
TRBJ1-2 | - | TRBV6-6 | TRBD1 | TGTGCCAGCAGTCGAGGTTGGGGGACAGGGGATAACGGCTACACCTTC | CASSRGWGTGDNGYTF
TRBJ2-3 | - | TRBV7-3 | - | TGTGCCAGCAGCTTAACTCCGGGGACAGATACGCAGTATTTT | CASSLTPGTDTQYF
TRBJ2-7 | - | TRBV7-2 | - | TGTGCCAGCAGCTCGAGAGGGTCTATGGACGAGCAGTACTTC | CASSSRGSMDEQYF
TRBJ2-2 | - | TRBV12-5 | - | TGTGCTAGTGGTTTGGTGGGTACCGGGGAGCTGTTTTTT | CASGLVGTGELFF
TRBJ2-3 | - | TRBV7-2 | TRBD2 | TGTGCCAGCAGCTTAGGGCGGGGGGTCCTAACTCCGTATTTT | CASSLGRGVLTPYF
TRBJ2-1 | - | TRBV5-6 | TRBD2 | TGTGCCAGCAAACCGGGACTAGCGGGAAATGAGCAGTTCTTC | CASKPGLAGNEQFF
TRBJ1-1 | - | TRBV19 | TRBD1 | TGTGCCAGTAGTATTCGATGGCAGGGGGCATCGAACACTGAAGCTTTCTTT | CASSIRWQGASNTEAFF
TRBJ1-2 | - | TRBV6-1 | - | TGTGCCAGCAGTGAACCCTCTGGCTACACCTTC | CASSEPSGYTF
TRBJ2-5 | - | TRBV4-2 | - | TGTGCCAGCAGCCAACCAGAACAAGAGACCCAGTACTTC | CASSQPEQETQYF
TRBJ2-7 | - | TRBV12-3/TRBV12-4 | - | TGTGCCAGCGCCCTCAACTACGAGCAGTACTTC | CASALNYEQYF
TRBJ2-1 | - | TRBV2 | - | TGTGCCAGCAGTCGGGCGGAGGACGATGAGCAGTTCTTC | CASSRAEDDEQFF
TRBJ1-1 | - | TRBV7-9 | TRBD1 | TGTGCCAGCAGCTTAGTGTGGGGACAGATGAACACTGAAGCTTTCTTT | CASSLVWGQMNTEAFF
TRBJ2-3 | - | TRBV7-9 | TRBD1 | TGTGCCAGCAGTTATCGACAGGGGGGAACAGATACGCAGTATTTT | CASSYRQGGTDTQYF
TRBJ2-1 | - | TRBV19 | - | TGTGCCAGTTCTCCCGCGGCGGGGGCCCACAATGAGCAGTTCTTC | CASSPAAGAHNEQFF
TRBJ2-5 | - | TRBV19 | TRBD1 | TGTGCCAGTAGTAGGGCCCCCGGGACAGTCCAAGAGACCCAGTACTTC | CASSRAPGTVQETQYF
TRBJ2-5 | once | TRBV14 | TRBD2 | TGTGCCAGTTCCAGGCTAGCGGGAGAAGAGACCCAGTACTTC | CASSRLAGEETQYF
TRBJ2-7 | - | TRBV4-1 | - | TGCGCCAGCAGCCAAGAGTGGAGCCTGGCGGGGTCTACCCACGAGCAGTACTTC | CASSQEWSLAGSTHEQYF
TRBJ1-2 | - | TRBV5-1 | TRBD1 | TGCGCCAGCAGCAGAGACCCGGGACAGGGGAGTAACTATGGCTACACCTTC | CASSRDPGQGSNYGYTF
TRBJ2-7 | - | TRBV9 | - | TGTGCCAGCAGCGTGAAGGGTTCAGGAGAGCAGTACTTC | CASSVKGSGEQYF
TRBJ2-7 | - | TRBV11-2 | - | TGTGCCAGCAGCTTATCAGGAAGGGGACCGACCTACGAGCAGTACTTC | CASSLSGRGPTYEQYF
TRBJ1-1 | - | TRBV5-1 | - | TGCGCCAGCAGCTTGGACGGTATGAACACTGAAGCTTTCTTT | CASSLDGMNTEAFF
TRBJ2-3 | - | TRBV6-4 | TRBD2 | TGTGCCAGCAGTGACTCGGGACTAACGCAGTATTTT | CASSDSGLTQYF
TRBJ2-4 | - | TRBV14 | - | TGTGCCAGCAGCCAAGATGGGGAGGGGGCGGAAAACATTCAGTACTTC | CASSQDGEGAENIQYF
TRBJ2-7 | - | TRBV5-1 | - | TGCGCCAGCAGCTTGAATGAGTTGGGGTACGAGCAGTACTTC | CASSLNELGYEQYF
TRBJ2-7 | few | TRBV5-5 | TRBD2 | TGTGCCAGCAGCTTGGTAGCCGGGGGGATCTCCTACGAGCAGTACTTC | CASSLVAGGISYEQYF
TRBJ1-5 | - | TRBV3-1/TRBV3-2 | - | TGTGCCAGCAGCCAGCAACCCACAGGGTACATACAAGGGCCCCAGCATTTT | CASSQQPTGYIQGPQHF
TRBJ2-1 | - | TRBV10-2 | TRBD1 | TGCGCCAGCAGTGAGGATGACAGGGATGAGCAGTTCTTC | CASSEDDRDEQFF
TRBJ1-1 | - | TRBV4-1 | TRBD1 | TGCGCCAGCAGCCAGGACAGGGGGCGGAACACTGAAGCTTTCTTT | CASSQDRGRNTEAFF
TRBJ1-1 | - | TRBV9 | - | TGTGCCAGCAGCGTAGGAGGGGGGCGCATCCCTGAAGCTTTCTTT | CASSVGGGRIPEAFF
TRBJ1-1 | once | TRBV18 | - | TGTGCCAGCTCACCCGACATGGGCACTGAAGCTTTCTTT | CASSPDMGTEAFF
TRBJ1-3 | - | TRBV28 | - | TGTGCCAGCAGTGACGCGGGGGAAACTGGAAACACCATATATTTT | CASSDAGETGNTIYF
TRBJ1-2 | - | TRBV4-2 | - | TGTGCCAGCAGCCCCGGACAGTATAAAGGCTACACCTTC | CASSPGQYKGYTF
TRBJ1-4 | - | TRBV7-8 | - | TGTGCCAGCAGCCGAATAAGGGCCACAACTAATGAAAAACTGTTTTTT | CASSRIRATTNEKLFF
TRBJ1-3 | - | TRBV6-6 | TRBD1 | TGTGCCAGCAGTCGTAACAGGGGAGTCTCTGGAAACACCATATATTTT | CASSRNRGVSGNTIYF
TRBJ1-1 | - | TRBV2 | - | TGTGCCAGCAAGGAGGTACGGGGGGCTGAAGCTTTCTTT | CASKEVRGAEAFF
TRBJ2-1 | - | TRBV5-1 | - | TGCGCCAGCAGCACCTACAATGAGCAGTTCTTC | CASSTYNEQFF
TRBJ1-1 | once | TRBV19 | - | TGTGCCAGTAGTATAAGTGGCAGGGGAGCTTTCTTT | CASSISGRGAFF
TRBJ1-1 | once | TRBV14 | - | TGTGCCAGCAGCCAGATACACATGAACACTGAAGCTTTCTTT | CASSQIHMNTEAFF
TRBJ1-3 | - | TRBV6-5 | - | TGTGCCAGCTCCCCGGGGGCTTCCGGAAACACCATATATTTT | CASSPGASGNTIYF
TRBJ1-6 | - | TRBV6-1 | - | TGTGCCAGCAGTGAAGTGGGGAATTCACCCCTCCACTTT | CASSEVGNSPLHF
TRBJ1-1 | - | TRBV4-1 | TRBD1 | TGCGCCAGCAGCCAAGCATGGGCAGGGGGCGGATGGGAAGCTTTCTTT | CASSQAWAGGGWEAFF
TRBJ1-1 | - | TRBV3-1/TRBV3-2 | - | TGTGCCAGCAGTTTCGGACAGAACACTGAAGCTTTCTTT | CASSFGQNTEAFF
TRBJ1-2 | - | TRBV7-3 | TRBD1 | TGTGCCAGCAGCTTAACGACAGGGGATGGCTACACCTTC | CASSLTTGDGYTF
TRBJ1-1 | - | TRBV7-2 | - | TGTGCCAGCAGCTTAGTAGGACTCACGAACACTGAAGCTTTCTTT | CASSLVGLTNTEAFF
TRBJ2-1 | - | TRBV5-1 | TRBD2 | TGCGCCAGCAGCTCCTTAAGCGGGGACTCCTACAATGAGCAGTTCTTC | CASSSLSGDSYNEQFF